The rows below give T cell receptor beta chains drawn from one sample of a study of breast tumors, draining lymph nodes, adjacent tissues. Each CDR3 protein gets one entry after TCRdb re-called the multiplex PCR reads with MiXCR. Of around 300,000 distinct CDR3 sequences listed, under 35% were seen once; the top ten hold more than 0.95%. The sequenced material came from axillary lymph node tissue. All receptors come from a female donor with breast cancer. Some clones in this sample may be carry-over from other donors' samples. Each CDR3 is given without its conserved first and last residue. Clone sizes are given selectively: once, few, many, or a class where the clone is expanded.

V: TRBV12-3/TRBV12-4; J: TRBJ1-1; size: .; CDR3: ASSQRGQSTEAF
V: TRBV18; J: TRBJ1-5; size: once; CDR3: ASSPPGNPPQH
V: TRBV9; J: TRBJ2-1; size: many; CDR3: ASSKNREGREYNEQF
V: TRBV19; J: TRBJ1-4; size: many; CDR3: ASADNWTEKLF
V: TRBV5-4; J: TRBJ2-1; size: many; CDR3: ASSDQGAPEQF
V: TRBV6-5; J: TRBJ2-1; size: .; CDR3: ASRAGRASGSGDEQF
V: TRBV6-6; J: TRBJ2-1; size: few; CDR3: ASSRLDPANEQF
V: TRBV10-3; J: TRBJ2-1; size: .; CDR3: ASGPIGGRASYNEQF
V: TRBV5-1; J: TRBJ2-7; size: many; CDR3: ASSLDVGKNYEQY
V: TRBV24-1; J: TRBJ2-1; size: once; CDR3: ATGTGGSSFSYNEQF
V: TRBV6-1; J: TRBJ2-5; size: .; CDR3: ASGTTPAGGTETQY
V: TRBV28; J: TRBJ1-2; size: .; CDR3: ASLSRGIYGYT
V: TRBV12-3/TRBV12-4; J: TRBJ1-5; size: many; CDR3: ASSLTANQPQH
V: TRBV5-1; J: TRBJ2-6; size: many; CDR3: ASSLVTSGANVLT
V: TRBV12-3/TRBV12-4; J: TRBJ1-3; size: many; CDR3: ASSLVWGGTSGNTIY
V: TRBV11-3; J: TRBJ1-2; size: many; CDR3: ASSLRANYGYT
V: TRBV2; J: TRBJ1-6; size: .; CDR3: ASSQAGWVSPLH
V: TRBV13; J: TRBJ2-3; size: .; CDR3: ASSWDLAGGPWGDTQY
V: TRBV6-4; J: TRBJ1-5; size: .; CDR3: ASSVRGSNQPQH
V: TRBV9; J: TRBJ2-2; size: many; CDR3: ASSLKLGTGELF
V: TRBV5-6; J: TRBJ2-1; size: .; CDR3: AWSVAGPAGVEQF
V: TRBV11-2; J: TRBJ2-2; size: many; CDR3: ASSVGLAGAPGELF
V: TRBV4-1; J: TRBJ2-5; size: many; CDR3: ASSQGYNGQETQY
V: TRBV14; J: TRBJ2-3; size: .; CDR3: VSSSRIVSTDTQY
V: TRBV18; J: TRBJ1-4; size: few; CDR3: ASSPAGSTNEKLF
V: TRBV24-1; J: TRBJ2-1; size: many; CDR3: ATSPPGENNEQF
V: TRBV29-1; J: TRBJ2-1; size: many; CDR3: SVEPIRTGGSLYEQF
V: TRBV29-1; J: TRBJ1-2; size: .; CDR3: SAQGAFAGLEVYGYT
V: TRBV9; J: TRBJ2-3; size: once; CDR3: ASSVGVVNEQY
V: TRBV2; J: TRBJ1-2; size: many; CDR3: ASSEGTGRHYGYT
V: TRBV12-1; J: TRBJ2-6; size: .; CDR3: ASSPDRLCSGANVLT
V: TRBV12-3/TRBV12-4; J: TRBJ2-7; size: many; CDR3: ASSLGVTSVEQY
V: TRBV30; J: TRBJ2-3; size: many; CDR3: AWDAGMDTQY
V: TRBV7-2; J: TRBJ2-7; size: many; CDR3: ASSLDRATYEQY
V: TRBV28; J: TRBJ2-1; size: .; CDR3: ASSLSGLAGINEQF
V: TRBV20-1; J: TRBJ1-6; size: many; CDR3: QPGGRSPLH
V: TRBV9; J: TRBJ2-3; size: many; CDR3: ASTKGGVGTDTQY
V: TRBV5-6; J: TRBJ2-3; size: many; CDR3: ASSPLTGRTDTQY
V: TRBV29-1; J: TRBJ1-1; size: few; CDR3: SVEKATGEAF
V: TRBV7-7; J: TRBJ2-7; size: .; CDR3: AKGISYEQY
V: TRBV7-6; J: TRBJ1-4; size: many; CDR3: ASSLATGSNEKLF
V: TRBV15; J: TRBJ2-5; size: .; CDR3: ATSGLLAGGYGETQY
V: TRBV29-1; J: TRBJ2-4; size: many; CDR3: SVNTGTGDQLAKNIQY
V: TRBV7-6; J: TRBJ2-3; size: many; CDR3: ASSLDASGGGADTQY
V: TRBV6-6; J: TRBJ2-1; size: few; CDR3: ASSHSVGLGPASYNEQF
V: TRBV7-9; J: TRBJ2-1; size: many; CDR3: ASSLVVGASSYNEQF
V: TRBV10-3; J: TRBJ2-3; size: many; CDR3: AISASTDTQY
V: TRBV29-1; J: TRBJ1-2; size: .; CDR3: SLTQGGGGGYT